Following are 17 T cell receptor beta chains from one sample sequenced in a study of blood T cells in healthy people across ages. Then a second PCR, running roughly 6 to 11 cycles, was carried out with a sample-barcoded 5' primer and a J-beta primer mix. TCRdb fed the 5' RACE reads into MiXCR, producing one record per CDR3 protein. The sample records hundreds of thousands of distinct CDR3 sequences, approximately 52% being singletons. Sequenced sample: blood. These receptors originate from a woman aged 80 or over in good health.

The chain's CDR3 is CATLSPGLAGDTQYF. The CDR3 DNA reads as TGTGCCACCCTCTCACCGGGACTAGCGGGAGATACGCAGTATTTT. The chain couples TRBV15 to TRBJ2-3; 12 bases are shared with TRBD2. The CDR3 has 15 residues. The V gene end was trimmed by 8 bases and the J gene end by 5 bases; junction bases not matched to a gene: 8. Germline loops: CDR1 LNHNV, CDR2 YYDKDF (reference sequence).

The table lists this clonotype with a few counts. Just one base apart from a much larger clone, this may be a read error. V and J are TRBV28 and TRBJ2-7; D gene unclear. Germline values: CDR1 MDHEN, CDR2 SYDVKM. Trimming pared 3 bases from V and 0 bases from J, leaving 15 bases between. CDR3 size: 16 residues. CDR3 DNA sequence: TGTGCCAGCAGTTTTCACGACGAGCCCAGCTCCTACGAGCAGTACTTC. It specifies CASSFHDEPSSYEQYF. Complete variable domain (other parts from reference TRBV28 and TRBJ2-7): DVKVTQSSRYLVKRTGEKVFLECVQDMDHENMFWYRQDPGLGLRLIYFSYDVKMKEKGDIPEGYSVSREKKERFSLILESASTNQTSMYLCASSFHDEPSSYEQYFGPGTRLTVT.

V and J are TRBV28 and TRBJ1-5; D might be TRBD1 (6 bases). This CDR3 is 16 amino acids long. Germline V gene sequence: CDR1 MDHEN, CDR2 SYDVKM. Trimming pared 4 bases from V and 0 bases from J, leaving 13 bases between. The CDR3: CASSSPPGDSNQPQHF. The CDR3 DNA is TGTGCCAGCAGTTCACCTCCAGGGGATAGCAATCAGCCCCAGCATTTT. The full variable domain, its missing parts supplied by reference TRBV28 and TRBJ1-5, is DVKVTQSSRYLVKRTGEKVFLECVQDMDHENMFWYRQDPGLGLRLIYFSYDVKMKEKGDIPEGYSVSREKKERFSLILESASTNQTSMYLCASSSPPGDSNQPQHFGDGTRLSIL.

The chain is built from TRBV20-1 and TRBJ2-7; D remains ambiguous. V was pared by 0 bases and J by 6 bases, with 6 bases between. Germline V CDR1 and CDR2: DFQATT, SNEGSKA (reference sequence). The CDR3 has 11 amino acids. DNA of the CDR3: TGCAGTGCTAGAGATTTAATCGAGCAGTACTTC. As protein: CSARDLIEQYF.

The table lists this clonotype with many counts. The J gene is TRBJ2-1, the V gene TRBV6-5; D is unresolved. Looked up from germline, CDR1 is MNHEY and CDR2 is SVGAGI. The CDR3 length is 15 residues. Trimming left V 6 bases short and J 7 bases short, with 19 bases between. The chain's CDR3 is CASSKTPVIGNEQFF. CDR3 sequence (DNA): TGTGCCAGCAGCAAGACCCCGGTTATTGGGAATGAGCAGTTCTTC.

About this clonotype itself: A single base separates this from a much larger clone, so it may be a read error. The rearrangement uses TRBV7-2 and TRBJ2-4; no clear D. Gene TRBJ2-5 matches the end of the DNA better, so the J call may be wrong. This CDR3 is 15 amino acids long. Looked up from germline, CDR1 is SGHTA and CDR2 is FQGNSA. Here the CDR3 DNA reads TGTGCCAGCAGCTTACAATTGTCAGGCGGCGAGACCCAGTACTTC. Its protein product is CASSLQLSGGETQYF.

This sequence joins TRBV4-2 and TRBJ2-5, with D possibly TRBD2 on 7 matching bases. Germline CDR1 and CDR2: LGHNA and YNFKEQ. The CDR3 is 17 residues long. Trimming removed 2 bases from V and 5 bases from J, with 21 bases in between. The CDR3 is CASSQMAHGGGGETQYF. CDR3 nucleotides: TGTGCCAGCAGCCAAATGGCGCACGGAGGGGGAGGGGAGACCCAGTACTTC.

The count of this clonotype is one. A read error may be the cause here, since a much bigger clone is one base away. The chain carries TRBV12-3 or TRBV12-4 and TRBJ1-1, with D unclear. This CDR3 comprises 13 residues. CDR3 DNA sequence: TGTGCCAGCAGTTTATGGTTGAACACTAAAGCTTTCTTT. Translated: CASSLWLNTKAFF.

This clonotype was recorded a few times. The rearrangement joins TRBV28 to TRBJ2-2; D possibly corresponds to TRBD1 (6 bases). The CDR3 runs to 13 residues. Germline V CDR1 and CDR2: MDHEN, SYDVKM. Trimming took 6 bases from V and 5 from J, leaving 10 bases between them. The CDR3 here is CASRKGGTGELFF. CDR3 nucleotide sequence: TGTGCCAGCAGAAAAGGGGGAACCGGGGAGCTGTTTTTT. The variable domain in full, completed from reference TRBV28 and TRBJ2-2, reads DVKVTQSSRYLVKRTGEKVFLECVQDMDHENMFWYRQDPGLGLRLIYFSYDVKMKEKGDIPEGYSVSREKKERFSLILESASTNQTSMYLCASRKGGTGELFFGEGSRLTVL.

This chain joins TRBV29-1 and TRBJ1-2, with 8 nucleotides matching TRBD1. The V gene end was trimmed by 6 bases and the J gene end by 4 bases; junction bases not matched to a gene: 4. CDR3 length equals 12 residues. Germline CDR1 reads SQVTM; CDR2 reads ANQGSEA. CDR3 loop: CSVTQGGYGYTF. The CDR3 DNA reads TGCAGCGTGACACAGGGGGGCTATGGCTACACCTTC.

This clonotype was observed a handful of times. A read error may explain this, as a much larger clone is one base away. The J gene is TRBJ2-5, the V gene TRBV5-1; D perhaps matches TRBD1 (7 bases). This CDR3 contains 15 residues. Germline V gene sequence: CDR1 SGHRS, CDR2 YFSETQ. The CDR3 bases are TGCGCCGGCAGCTTCGCGGGACAGTCAGGAGAGACCCAGTACTTC. This encodes CAGSFAGQSGETQYF. Full variable domain (missing parts from reference TRBV5-1 and TRBJ2-5): KAGVTQTPRYLIKTRGQQVTLSCSPISGHRSVSWYQQTPGQGLQFLFEYFSETQRNKGNFPGRFSGRQFSNSRSEMNVSTLELGDSALYLCAGSFAGQSGETQYFGPGTRLLVL.

The chain joins TRBV4-3 to TRBJ2-1; 7 nucleotides match TRBD2. V shed 3 bases and J 6 bases; nucleotides not matched to a gene: 8. Germline CDR1 and CDR2: LGHNA and YSLEER. The CDR3 consists of 15 residues. In DNA form, the CDR3 reads TGCGCCAGCAGCCAGGCGGGAGAGTCCACCAATGAGCAGTTCTTC. Encoded protein: CASSQAGESTNEQFF.

The rearrangement uses TRBV4-1 and TRBJ1-2; D ambiguous. V lost 0 bases, J lost 8 bases, and 13 bases lay in between. The CDR3 has 14 amino acids. Germline values: CDR1 MGHRA, CDR2 YSYEKL. DNA for the CDR3: TGCGCCAGCAGCCAAGAGGGTCAGACTGGGGGCTACACCTTC. This sequence encodes CASSQEGQTGGYTF.

V gene TRBV20-1 combines with J gene TRBJ2-1, with TRBD2 matching 9 bases. This CDR3 spans 15 amino acids. Losses at the gene ends were 0 bases for V and 5 bases for J; bases not matched to a gene: 5. From germline, CDR1 is DFQATT and CDR2 SNEGSKA (reference sequence). CDR3: CSARDSGGLHNEQFF. CDR3 in DNA: TGCAGTGCTAGAGATAGCGGGGGCCTACACAATGAGCAGTTCTTC.

This clonotype has just a few counts. The chain carries TRBV7-9 and TRBJ1-1, with D possibly matching TRBD1 (5 bases). Germline-derived CDR1 and CDR2 are SEHNR and FQNEAQ (reference sequence). V was shortened by 2 bases and J by 6 bases, with 10 bases between the two germline ends. This CDR3 region has 13 residues. The DNA for the CDR3 is TGTGCCAGCAGCTTAATGGGGGTAGCTGAAGCTTTCTTT. Residues: CASSLMGVAEAFF.

This clonotype occurred many times. The rearrangement links TRBV6-2 or TRBV6-3 to TRBJ2-1, with D perhaps matching TRBD2 (5 bases). Germline CDR1 is MNHEY and CDR2 is SVGEGT. CDR3 size: 13 residues. CDR3 nucleotide sequence: TGTGCTACACGGGGTAGCCTACACAATGAGCAGTTCTTC. Protein: CATRGSLHNEQFF.

There are many counts of this clonotype. The rearrangement joins TRBV10-3 to TRBJ2-6; TRBD1 matches at 10 bases. Germline CDR1 and CDR2: ENHRY and SYGVKD. Trimming cost V 6 bases and J 1 base; bases outside gene matches: 9. This CDR3 region has 18 residues. The CDR3 coding sequence is TGTGCCATCAGGGTCGAGACAGGGGGCCTTTCTGGGGCCAACGTCCTGACTTTC. It translates to CAIRVETGGLSGANVLTF.